This T cell receptor (beta chain) was obtained from a study of T cell repertoires in aging, cancer and after chemotherapy. Across the whole study: The whole study produced a dataset of roughly 8.6 million TCR reads.

The CDR3 totals 13 residues. Trimming took off 4 bases at V and 10 bases at J, with 16 bases between the two ends. Germline-derived CDR1 and CDR2 are MNHEY and SVGAGI. Multiplex touch-down PCR with TRB-A/B primers amplified rearranged V-D-J TRB sequences. TCRdb recomputed calls from the multiplex PCR reads with MiXCR, one row per CDR3 protein. Among some 10,000 distinct CDR3 sequences listed, about 33% were seen once. Peripheral blood genomic DNA, not sorted cells or RNA, was the template. The chain uses TRBV6-5 and TRBJ1-2; no clear D. Sequencing was performed on blood. The source of this sequence is a human donor in good health. The donor label of this sample is uncertain. The CDR3 DNA reads as TGTGCCAGCAGTTCTGCTCTTGGCCGTTCCTACACCTTC. It codes for CASSSALGRSYTF.